This T cell receptor (beta chain) was obtained from a study of CD8 T cells in ankylosing spondylitis. Germline CDR1 MNHEY, CDR2 SMNVEV (reference sequence). The CDR3 loop spans 14 amino acids. Trimming shortened V by 5 bases and J by 5 bases, and 16 bases separated the two germline ends. This clonotype was picked up many times. The target antigen is unknown. Making use of molecular barcodes, quantitative 5'-RACE generated TCR beta libraries. TCRdb called the 5' RACE reads again in MiXCR, with one record for every CDR3 protein. This sample has some 240,000 distinct CDR3 sequences; around 6.6% occur once, and the top ten carry more than 13%. Broader study findings: Clones tied to disease were said to be significantly enriched in matched ankylosing spondylitis synovial fluid. In ankylosing spondylitis blood, a motif of seven or eight highly homologous TCR beta variants appeared characteristic. Clones linked to the disease showed a CD8+ phenotype. They occurred at relatively low frequencies in peripheral blood.

The receptor's source is a male donor with ankylosing spondylitis. The chain employs TRBV27 and TRBJ2-7; D assignment may be TRBD1 or TRBD2 (7 bases each). The sample consisted of blood, either unsorted or a sorted T cell fraction (not recorded which). The CDR3 spells CASSPGGTVNEQYF. CDR3 DNA sequence: TGTGCCAGCAGTCCCGGGGGGACAGTAAACGAGCAGTACTTC.